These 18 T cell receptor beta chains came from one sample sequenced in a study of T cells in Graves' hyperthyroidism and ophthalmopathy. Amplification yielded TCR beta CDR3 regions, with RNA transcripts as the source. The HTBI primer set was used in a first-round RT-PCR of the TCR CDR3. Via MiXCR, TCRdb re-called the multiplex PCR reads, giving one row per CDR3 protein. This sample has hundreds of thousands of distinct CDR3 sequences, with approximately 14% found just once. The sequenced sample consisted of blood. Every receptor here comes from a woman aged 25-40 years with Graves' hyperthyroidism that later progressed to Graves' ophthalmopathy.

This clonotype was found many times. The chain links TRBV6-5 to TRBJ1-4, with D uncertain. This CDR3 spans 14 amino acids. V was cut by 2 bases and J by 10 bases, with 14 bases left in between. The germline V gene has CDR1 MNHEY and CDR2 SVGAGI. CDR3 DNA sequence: TGTGCCAGCAGTTACGGTACAGCAGGAGGAAAACTGTTTTTT. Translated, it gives CASSYGTAGGKLFF.

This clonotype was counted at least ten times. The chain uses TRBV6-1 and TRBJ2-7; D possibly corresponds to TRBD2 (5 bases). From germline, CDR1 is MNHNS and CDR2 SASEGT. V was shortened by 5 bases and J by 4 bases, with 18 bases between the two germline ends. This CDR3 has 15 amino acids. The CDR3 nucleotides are TGTGCCAGCAGTCCAAACACTAGATTCGGTTACGAGCAGTACTTC. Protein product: CASSPNTRFGYEQYF.

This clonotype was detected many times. The CDR3 region has the DNA TGTGCCAGCAGTTGGGGGACAGGGAGTTACGAGCAGTACTTC. This codes for CASSWGTGSYEQYF. The chain carries TRBV12-3 or TRBV12-4 and TRBJ2-7; 9 bases agree with TRBD1. Losses at the gene ends were 4 bases for V and 4 bases for J; bases not matched to a gene: 5. This CDR3 is 14 amino acids long.

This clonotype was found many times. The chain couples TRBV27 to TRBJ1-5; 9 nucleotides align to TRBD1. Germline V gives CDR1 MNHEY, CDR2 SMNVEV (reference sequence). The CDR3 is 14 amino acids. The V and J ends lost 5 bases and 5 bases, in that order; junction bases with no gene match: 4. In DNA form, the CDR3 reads TGTGCCAGCAGTCGGACAGGGGCGTATCAGCCCCAGCATTTT. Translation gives CASSRTGAYQPQHF.

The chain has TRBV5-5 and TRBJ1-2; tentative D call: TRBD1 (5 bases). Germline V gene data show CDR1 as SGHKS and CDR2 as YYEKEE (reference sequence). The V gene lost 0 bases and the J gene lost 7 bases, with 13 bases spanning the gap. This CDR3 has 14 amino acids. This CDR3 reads CASSLATGQGGYTF. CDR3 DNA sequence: TGTGCCAGCAGCTTGGCGACGGGGCAGGGTGGCTACACCTTC.

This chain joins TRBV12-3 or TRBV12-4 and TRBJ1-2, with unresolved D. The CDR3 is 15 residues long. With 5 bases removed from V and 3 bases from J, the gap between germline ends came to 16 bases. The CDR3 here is CASSPGGTGYYGYTF. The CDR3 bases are TGTGCCAGCAGTCCTGGTGGAACGGGATACTATGGCTACACCTTC.

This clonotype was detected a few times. CDR3 protein: CASSTRRASGGDEQFF. The CDR3 DNA follows: TGTGCCAGCTCAACCAGGCGGGCGTCAGGCGGCGATGAGCAGTTCTTC. The chain links TRBV18 to TRBJ2-1; D possibly corresponds to TRBD2 (5 bases). V was trimmed by 5 bases and J by 8 bases, leaving 22 bases between them. Germline-derived CDR1 and CDR2 are KGHSH and LQKENI. The CDR3 runs 16 residues.

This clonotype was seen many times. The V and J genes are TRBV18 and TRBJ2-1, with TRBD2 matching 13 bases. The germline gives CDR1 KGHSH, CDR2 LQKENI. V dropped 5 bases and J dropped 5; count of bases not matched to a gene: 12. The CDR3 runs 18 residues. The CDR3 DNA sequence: TGTGCCAGCTCATCCACCACTGAGGGACTAGCGGGAAACAATGAGCAGTTCTTC. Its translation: CASSSTTEGLAGNNEQFF. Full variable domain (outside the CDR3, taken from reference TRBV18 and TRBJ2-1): NAGVMQNPRHLVRRRGQEARLRCSPMKGHSHVYWYRQLPEEGLKFMVYLQKENIIDESGMPKERFSAEFPKEGPSILRIQQVVRGDSAAYFCASSSTTEGLAGNNEQFFGPGTRLTVL.

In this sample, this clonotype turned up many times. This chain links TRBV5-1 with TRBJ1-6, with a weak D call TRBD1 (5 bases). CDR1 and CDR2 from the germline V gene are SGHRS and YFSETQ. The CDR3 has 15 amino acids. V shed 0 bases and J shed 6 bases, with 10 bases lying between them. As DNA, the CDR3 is TGCGCCAGCAGCTTGGGTCCAGGGATTAATTCACCCCTCCACTTT. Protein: CASSLGPGINSPLHF.

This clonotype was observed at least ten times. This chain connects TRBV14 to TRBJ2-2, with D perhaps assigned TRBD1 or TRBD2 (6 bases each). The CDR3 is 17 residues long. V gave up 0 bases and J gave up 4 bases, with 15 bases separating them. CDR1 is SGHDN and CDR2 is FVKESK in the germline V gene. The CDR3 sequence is CASSQDRGAGTTGELFF. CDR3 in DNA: TGTGCCAGCAGCCAAGATAGGGGGGCCGGGACCACCGGGGAGCTGTTTTTT.

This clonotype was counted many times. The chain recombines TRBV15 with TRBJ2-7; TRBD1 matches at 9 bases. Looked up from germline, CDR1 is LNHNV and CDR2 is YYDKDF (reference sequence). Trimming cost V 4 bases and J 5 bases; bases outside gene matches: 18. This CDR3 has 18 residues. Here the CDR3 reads CATSNLLRQGVLKDEQYF. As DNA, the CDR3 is TGTGCCACCAGCAACCTCCTAAGACAGGGGGTATTGAAGGACGAGCAGTACTTC.

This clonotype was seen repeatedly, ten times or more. The CDR3 here is CASSLGLVNQPQHF. CDR3 in DNA: TGTGCCAGCAGTTTGGGGCTCGTCAATCAGCCCCAGCATTTT. This chain joins TRBV2 and TRBJ1-5; possibly TRBD1 for D (5 bases). CDR3 length: 14 residues. V dropped 5 bases and J dropped 3 bases, with 11 bases sitting between them. In germline, CDR1 is SNHLY, CDR2 FYNNEI.

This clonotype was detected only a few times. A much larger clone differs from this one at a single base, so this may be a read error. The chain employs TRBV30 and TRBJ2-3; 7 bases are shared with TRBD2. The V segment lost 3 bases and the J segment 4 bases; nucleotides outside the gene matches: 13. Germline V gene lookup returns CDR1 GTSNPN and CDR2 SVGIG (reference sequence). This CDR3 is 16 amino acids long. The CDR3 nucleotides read TGTGCCTGGAGGCGGCGGGAGTGGCCTAGCGCAGATACGCAGTATTTT. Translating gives CAWRRREWPSADTQYF.

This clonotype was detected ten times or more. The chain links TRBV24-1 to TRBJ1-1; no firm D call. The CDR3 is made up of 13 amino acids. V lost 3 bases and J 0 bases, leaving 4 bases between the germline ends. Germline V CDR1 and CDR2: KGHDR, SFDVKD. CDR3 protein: CATSDDMNTEAFF. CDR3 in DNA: TGTGCCACCAGTGATGACATGAACACTGAAGCTTTCTTT.

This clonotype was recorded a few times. The DNA of the CDR3 is TGTGCCAGTAGTATAGACGGGAGGGGCACTGAAGCTTTCTTT. Translation gives CASSIDGRGTEAFF. This chain uses TRBV19 with TRBJ1-1; possible D gene TRBD1, 5 bases. Trimming left V 0 bases short and J 4 bases short, with 9 bases between. The germline gives CDR1 LNHDA, CDR2 SQIVND (reference sequence). CDR3 length: 14 amino acids.

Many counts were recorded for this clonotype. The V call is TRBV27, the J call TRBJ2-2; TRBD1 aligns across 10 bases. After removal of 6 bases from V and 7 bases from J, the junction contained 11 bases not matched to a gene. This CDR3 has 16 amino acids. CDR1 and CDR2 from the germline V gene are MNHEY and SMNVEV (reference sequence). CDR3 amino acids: CASRAPGQGGVGELFF. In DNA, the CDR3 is TGTGCCAGCAGGGCCCCTGGACAGGGGGGGGTCGGGGAGCTGTTTTTT.

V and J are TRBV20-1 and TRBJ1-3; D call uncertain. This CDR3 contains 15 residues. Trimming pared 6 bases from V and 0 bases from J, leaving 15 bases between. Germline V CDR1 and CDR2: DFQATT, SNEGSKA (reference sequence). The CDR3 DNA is TGCAGTGCGGAGAACGAGGCCTTCTCTGGAAACACCATATATTTT. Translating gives CSAENEAFSGNTIYF.

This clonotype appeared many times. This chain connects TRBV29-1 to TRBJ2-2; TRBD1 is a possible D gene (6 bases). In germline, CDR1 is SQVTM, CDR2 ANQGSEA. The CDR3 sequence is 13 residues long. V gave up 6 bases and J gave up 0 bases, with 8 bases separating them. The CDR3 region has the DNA TGCAGCGTGCGACAGGCGAACACCGGGGAGCTGTTTTTT. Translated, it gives CSVRQANTGELFF.